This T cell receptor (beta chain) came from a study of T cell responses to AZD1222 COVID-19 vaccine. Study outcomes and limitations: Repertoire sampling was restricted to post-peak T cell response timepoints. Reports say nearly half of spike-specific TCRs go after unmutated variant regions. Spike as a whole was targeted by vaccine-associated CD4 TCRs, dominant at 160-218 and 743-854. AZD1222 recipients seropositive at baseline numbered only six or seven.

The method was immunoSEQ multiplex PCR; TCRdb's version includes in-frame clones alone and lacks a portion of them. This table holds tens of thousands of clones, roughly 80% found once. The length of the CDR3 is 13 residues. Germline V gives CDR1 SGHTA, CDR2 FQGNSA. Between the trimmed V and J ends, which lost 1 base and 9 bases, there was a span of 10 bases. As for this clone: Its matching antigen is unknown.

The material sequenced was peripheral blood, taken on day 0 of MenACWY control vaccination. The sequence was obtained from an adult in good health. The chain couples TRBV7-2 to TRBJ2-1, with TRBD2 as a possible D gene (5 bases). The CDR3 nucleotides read TGTGCCAGCAGCTTAGGGGTAGGAGGTGAGCAGTTCTTC. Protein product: CASSLGVGGEQFF. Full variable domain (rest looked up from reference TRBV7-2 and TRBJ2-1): GAGVSQSPSNKVTEKGKDVELRCDPISGHTALYWYRQSLGQGLEFLIYFQGNSAPDKSGLPSDRFSAERTGGSVSTLTIQRTQQEDSAVYLCASSLGVGGEQFFGPGTRLTVL.